This T cell receptor beta chain was captured in a study of T cell repertoires in cytomegalovirus infection. Study results and caveats: The response measured ex vivo was dominated by TCR beta clonotypes (HLA-C-restricted and CMV-specific).

Losses at the gene ends were 5 bases for V and 7 bases for J; bases not matched to a gene: 17. There are 17 residues in the CDR3. Germline lookup yields CDR1 SGHNT and CDR2 YENEEA. Comments on this clonotype: Its antigen is unidentified.

TCRdb reanalysed the reads using MiXCR and keeps one entry per CDR3 protein. The table shows 62,000 or so distinct CDR3 sequences, with 20% to 25% occurring only once. Sample: CD8+ T cells from cultured PBMCs, taken from culture after CMV antigen stimulation. The chain links TRBV11-3 to TRBJ1-5, with 7 positions matching TRBD1. This sequence was found in a human donor in good health (CMV status not recorded). Some clones in this sample may be carry-over from other donors' samples. The CDR3 DNA reads as TGTGCCAGCAGCCGCTTACCCGACAGGGTTAGGCGGCAGCCCCAGCATTTT. Translating it yields CASSRLPDRVRRQPQHF.